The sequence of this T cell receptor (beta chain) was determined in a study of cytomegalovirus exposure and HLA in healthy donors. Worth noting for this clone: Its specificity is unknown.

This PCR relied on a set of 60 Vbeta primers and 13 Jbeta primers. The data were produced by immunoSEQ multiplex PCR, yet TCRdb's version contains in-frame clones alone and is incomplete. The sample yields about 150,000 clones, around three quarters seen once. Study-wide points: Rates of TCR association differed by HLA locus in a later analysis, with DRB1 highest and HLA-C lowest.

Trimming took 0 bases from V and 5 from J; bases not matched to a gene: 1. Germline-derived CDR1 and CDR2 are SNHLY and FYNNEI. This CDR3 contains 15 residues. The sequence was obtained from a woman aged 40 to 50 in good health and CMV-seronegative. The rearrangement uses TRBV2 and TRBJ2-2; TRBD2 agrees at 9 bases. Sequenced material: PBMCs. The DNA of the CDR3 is TGTGCCAGCAGTGAAGCTCTAGCGGGGACCGGGGAGCTGTTTTTT. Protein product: CASSEALAGTGELFF.